The 12 T cell receptor beta chains in this list originate from one sample, sequenced in a study of Ad26.COV2.S vaccination and SARS-CoV-2 variants. Here immunoSEQ multiplex PCR was the method, and the copy in TCRdb shows in-frame clones only, minus some. The sample shows around 500,000 clones, about 88% of them seen only once. Treatment given: approximately 18 received Ad26.COV2.S at low or high dose, single or two shots; 5 received placebo; per-sample allocation not given. Samples came from day 63 after the first vaccine or placebo injection. The sequencing used peripheral blood, collected in a trial of Ad26.COV2.S vaccine versus placebo. The source is a person aged 18-60 years who received the Ad26.COV2.S COVID-19 vaccine or a placebo.

The genes are TRBV11-2 and TRBJ2-3; D ambiguous. Trimming pared 1 base from V and 5 bases from J, leaving 4 bases between. The CDR3 sequence is 12 residues long. The V gene's germline CDR1 is SGHAT and CDR2 FQNNGV. CDR3 residues: CASSLGGDTQYF. In DNA, the CDR3 is TGTGCCAGCAGCTTAGGGGGAGATACGCAGTATTTT.

The CDR3 reads CASTGLGLAGSTDTQYF. CDR3 coding DNA: TGTGCCAGTACCGGATTAGGACTAGCGGGATCAACAGATACGCAGTATTTT. This chain connects TRBV19 to TRBJ2-3; TRBD2 matches 12 bases. V dropped 7 bases and J dropped 3; count of bases not matched to a gene: 11. Germline-derived CDR1 and CDR2 are LNHDA and SQIVND (reference sequence). This CDR3 comprises 17 residues. The full variable domain, rest sourced from reference TRBV19 and TRBJ2-3, is DGGITQSPKYLFRKEGQNVTLSCEQNLNHDAMYWYRQDPGQGLRLIYYSQIVNDFQKGDIAEGYSVSREKKESFPLTVTSAQKNPTAFYLCASTGLGLAGSTDTQYFGPGTRLTVL.

This chain joins TRBV7-9 and TRBJ2-5, with D possibly matching TRBD2 (5 bases). V was pared by 3 bases and J by 2 bases, with 7 bases between. The CDR3 is 13 residues long. Germline V lookup: CDR1 SEHNR, CDR2 FQNEAQ (reference sequence). CDR3 sequence: CASSFLAQETQYF. The CDR3 DNA reads TGTGCCAGCAGCTTTTTAGCGCAAGAGACCCAGTACTTC.

This clone was found once. This chain links TRBV4-2 with TRBJ2-7, with 7 bases lining up with TRBD1. CDR1 and CDR2 (germline): LGHNA, YNFKEQ. Trimming cost V 1 base and J 6 bases; bases outside gene matches: 3. The CDR3 has 13 residues. CDR3 coding DNA: TGTGCCAGCAGCCAAGGTCACAGGGGCGAGCAGTACTTC. This encodes CASSQGHRGEQYF.

V and J are TRBV7-9 and TRBJ1-2; D may be TRBD1 (5 bases). The CDR3 length is 14 residues. Per the germline V gene, CDR1 is SEHNR and CDR2 is FQNEAQ (reference sequence). The ends were cut back, 1 base at V and 8 bases at J, with 14 bases in the middle. The DNA for the CDR3 is TGTGCCAGCAGCTTAGGGCTTTCCGAGGGGGGCTACACCTTC. Translated, it gives CASSLGLSEGGYTF.

V is TRBV9 and J is TRBJ2-3, with no clear D. CDR3 length: 16 residues. Germline V gene lookup returns CDR1 SGDLS and CDR2 YYNGEE. V dropped 0 bases and J dropped 2 bases, with 13 bases sitting between them. CDR3 nucleotides: TGTGCCAGCAGCGTAGAATCCTTCCTCTACACAGATACGCAGTATTTT. This gives the protein CASSVESFLYTDTQYF. The whole variable domain, filled in from reference TRBV9 and TRBJ2-3, reads DSGVTQTPKHLITATGQRVTLRCSPRSGDLSVYWYQQSLDQGLQFLIQYYNGEERAKGNILERFSAQQFPDLHSELNLSSLELGDSALYFCASSVESFLYTDTQYFGPGTRLTVL.

V and J are TRBV4-1 and TRBJ2-7; the D is unclear. The length of the CDR3 is 14 residues. V lost 1 base and J lost 1, with 8 bases in between. From germline, CDR1 is MGHRA and CDR2 YSYEKL. In nucleotides, the CDR3 is TGCGCCAGCAGCCAAGTCTTGTGGTCCTACGAGCAGTACTTC. Translating gives CASSQVLWSYEQYF.

This clone was counted only a few times. The conserved final phenylalanine or tryptophan is absent from the CDR3, which likely points to a read error. The limits of the CDR3 on the DNA are not certain, so only TCRdb's listed CDR3 is given. The chain links TRBV28 to TRBJ2-7; the table's D call, TRBD2, has no DNA check behind it. The CDR3 spans 15 residues, counting both ends. Germline V gene lookup returns CDR1 MDHEN and CDR2 SYDVKM. CDR3 protein: CASKIPGAGGPWSSI.

The chain uses TRBV18 and TRBJ1-2; D is unresolved. This CDR3 contains 15 residues. V was shortened by 3 bases and J by 0 bases, with 11 bases between the two germline ends. Germline CDR1 reads KGHSH; CDR2 reads LQKENI. CDR3 loop: CASSPLTTANYGYTF. The CDR3, as DNA: TGTGCCAGCTCACCTCTTACCACAGCTAACTATGGCTACACCTTC.

V and J are TRBV10-3 and TRBJ1-1, with 7 bases fitting TRBD1. Losses at the gene ends were 4 bases for V and 4 bases for J; bases not matched to a gene: 6. CDR3 size: 14 residues. Germline lookup yields CDR1 ENHRY and CDR2 SYGVKD. CDR3 sequence reads: CAISGIQGFTEAFF. The CDR3, as DNA: TGTGCCATCAGTGGAATACAGGGGTTCACTGAAGCTTTCTTT.

V usage is TRBV6-2 or TRBV6-3 and J usage is TRBJ1-1, with D possibly TRBD1 on 5 matching bases. The CDR3 consists of 17 residues. Between the trimmed V and J ends, which lost 2 bases and 1 base, there was a span of 17 bases. CDR1 MNHEY and CDR2 SVGEGT come from the germline V gene. DNA of the CDR3: TGTGCCAGCAGTTACGAACAGGTCCGGGCCAGGAACACTGAAGCTTTCTTT. Its protein is CASSYEQVRARNTEAFF.

The rearrangement links TRBV2 to TRBJ1-1, with 7 bases that match TRBD1. Per the germline V gene, CDR1 is SNHLY and CDR2 is FYNNEI. The CDR3 contains 14 residues. The V segment lost 6 bases and the J segment 4 bases; nucleotides outside the gene matches: 8. The CDR3 protein is CASSSTGVRTEAFF. DNA for the CDR3: TGTGCCAGCAGCTCTACAGGGGTGCGCACTGAAGCTTTCTTT.